These T cell receptor beta chains were read from a single sample in a study of spatial heterogeneity in lung cancer. TCRdb called the 5' RACE reads again in MiXCR, with one record for every CDR3 protein. The data show 30,000 or so distinct CDR3 sequences, about 8.1% seen once. The specimen was PBMCs, collected at surgery. All receptors derive from a female donor with early-stage non-small cell lung cancer. CDR3s include the opening cysteine and the closing phenylalanine or tryptophan. A D gene is named only where the DNA matches it firmly.

NA,TRBV7-3,CASSLTSYTEQYF
TRBD1,TRBV19,CASNLGTGGTNQPQHF
NA,TRBV7-8,CASSLAVRGAGEQFF
NA,TRBV6-5,CASSYPGTDNQPQHF
TRBD1,TRBV7-3,CASSLGQGAFSGDTQYF
TRBD1,TRBV28,CASSQQGTGANVLTF
NA,TRBV11-2,CASGPQVGGHEKLFF
NA,TRBV7-3,CASSLNPSSYNEQFF
TRBD1,TRBV16,CASRGQGYLTDTQYF
NA,TRBV10-1,CASSILREPGELFF
TRBD1,TRBV27,CASSSAGTGGNTIYF
NA,TRBV10-2,CASSAGTEYQPQHF
NA,TRBV6-5,CASRRQRQSIGELFF
NA,TRBV10-2,CASSDYAGTEAFF
TRBD2,TRBV5-1,CASSLAFLAGGKYEQFF
TRBD1,TRBV5-1,CASSSGTGVNTGELFF
TRBD1,TRBV18,CASSPPTGSLNEQFF
NA,TRBV4-3,CASSQAIHSGNTIYF
TRBD1,TRBV6-5,CASSSSTGNYGYTF
TRBD1,TRBV19,CASSVHRGYQHF
TRBD2,TRBV6-1,CASNRGLAGDPFF
TRBD2,TRBV15,CATSRIAGGGDTQYF
TRBD1,TRBV13,CASSVDRARTDTQYF
NA,TRBV13,CASSFLGRTNTEAFF
TRBD1,TRBV20-1,CSARDFDRGDTEAFF
NA,TRBV29-1,CSVMTGGGYTF
NA,TRBV7-9,CASSSYTQGDTQYF
TRBD1,TRBV25-1,CASSPTGGSYGYTF
NA,TRBV5-1,CASSLTPSRGQETQYF
TRBD1,TRBV20-1,CSTPGGYTLNEQFF
NA,TRBV7-9,CASSLGGIVHEQYF